Listed below are T cell receptor beta chains from one sample, sequenced in a study of response to subunit inactivated influenza vaccine. TCRdb re-called the RT-PCR reads with MiXCR, one entry per CDR3 protein. Of 530,000 or so distinct CDR3 sequences in the sample, 10% to 15% were seen once. The specimen comprised PBMCs from blood, sampled on the day of vaccination. The receptor source for this set is a man over 45 who received an inactivated influenza vaccine. Each CDR3 is given with its conserved first and last residue. D genes are given only for firm matches. A clone size is listed for some rows: how often the clone was seen (once, few, many), or a class if it is expanded.

d_gene: TRBD2; j_gene: TRBJ2-1; abundance: few; len: 14; v_gene: TRBV4-3; CDR3aa: CASSQDRRGNEQFF; CDR3nt: TGCGCCAGCAGCCAAGATAGGCGGGGGAATGAGCAGTTCTTC
d_gene: .; j_gene: TRBJ1-6; abundance: .; len: 12; v_gene: TRBV12-3/TRBV12-4; CDR3aa: CASRAEGSPLHF; CDR3nt: TGTGCCAGCAGGGCGGAAGGTTCACCCCTCCACTTT
d_gene: TRBD1; j_gene: TRBJ2-2; abundance: few; len: 15; v_gene: TRBV6-2/TRBV6-3; CDR3aa: CASRPGQSRTGELFF; CDR3nt: TGTGCCAGCAGGCCGGGACAGAGTCGAACCGGGGAGCTGTTTTTT
d_gene: .; j_gene: TRBJ1-6; abundance: .; len: 17; v_gene: TRBV20-1; CDR3aa: CSAKVLAGSPYNSPLHF; CDR3nt: TGCAGTGCTAAAGTTCTGGCAGGGTCACCCTATAATTCACCCCTCCACTTT
d_gene: .; j_gene: TRBJ2-6; abundance: .; len: 16; v_gene: TRBV10-3; CDR3aa: CAISERRGAGANVLTF; CDR3nt: TGTGCCATCAGTGAGCGCAGGGGGGCTGGGGCCAACGTCCTGACTTTC
d_gene: .; j_gene: TRBJ2-5; abundance: .; len: 12; v_gene: TRBV7-2; CDR3aa: CASSPSPQTQYF; CDR3nt: TGTGCCAGCAGCCCTAGCCCCCAGACCCAGTACTTC
d_gene: TRBD1; j_gene: TRBJ1-3; abundance: few; len: 15; v_gene: TRBV9; CDR3aa: CASSVTGETGNTIYF; CDR3nt: TGTGCCAGCAGCGTTACAGGGGAGACTGGAAACACCATATATTTT
d_gene: .; j_gene: TRBJ1-5; abundance: few; len: 14; v_gene: TRBV6-1; CDR3aa: CASIPDYSNQPQHF; CDR3nt: TGTGCCAGCATCCCAGACTATAGCAATCAGCCCCAGCATTTT
d_gene: .; j_gene: TRBJ1-2; abundance: .; len: 14; v_gene: TRBV7-2; CDR3aa: CASSLSQGYYGYTF; CDR3nt: TGTGCCAGCAGCTTATCTCAGGGCTACTATGGCTACACCTTC
d_gene: TRBD2; j_gene: TRBJ2-3; abundance: .; len: 20; v_gene: TRBV6-2/TRBV6-3; CDR3aa: CASSYSRPALAATFTDTQYF; CDR3nt: TGTGCCAGCAGTTACTCTCGACCTGCGCTAGCGGCAACCTTCACAGATACGCAGTATTTT
d_gene: TRBD1; j_gene: TRBJ2-3; abundance: .; len: 15; v_gene: TRBV20-1; CDR3aa: CSALQGQGGTDTQYF; CDR3nt: TGCAGTGCTTTACAGGGGCAAGGAGGCACAGATACGCAGTATTTT
d_gene: TRBD1; j_gene: TRBJ1-6; abundance: .; len: 17; v_gene: TRBV12-3/TRBV12-4; CDR3aa: CASSLAGNRGLNSPLHF; CDR3nt: TGTGCCAGCAGTTTAGCGGGCAACAGGGGCTTAAATTCACCCCTCCACTTT
d_gene: .; j_gene: TRBJ2-5; abundance: .; len: 13; v_gene: TRBV20-1; CDR3aa: CSARGAGRETQYF; CDR3nt: TGCAGTGCTAGAGGGGCCGGAAGGGAGACCCAGTACTTC
d_gene: TRBD1; j_gene: TRBJ1-2; abundance: few; len: 15; v_gene: TRBV27; CDR3aa: CASSFMAGGNNGYTF; CDR3nt: TGTGCCAGCAGTTTTATGGCAGGGGGAAATAATGGCTACACCTTC
d_gene: .; j_gene: TRBJ1-4; abundance: .; len: 13; v_gene: TRBV3-1; CDR3aa: CASSQGFSEKLFF; CDR3nt: TGTGCCAGCAGCCAGGGATTTAGCGAAAAACTGTTTTTT
d_gene: TRBD2; j_gene: TRBJ2-7; abundance: .; len: 18; v_gene: TRBV3-1; CDR3aa: CASSQAHPITSGGVEQYF; CDR3nt: TGTGCCAGCAGCCAAGCCCACCCGATAACTAGCGGGGGGGTCGAGCAGTACTTC
d_gene: .; j_gene: TRBJ2-7; abundance: few; len: 15; v_gene: TRBV6-5; CDR3aa: CASSYSWGGRYEQYF; CDR3nt: TGTGCCAGCAGTTACTCGTGGGGGGGCCGATACGAGCAGTACTTC
d_gene: .; j_gene: TRBJ2-2; abundance: few; len: 15; v_gene: TRBV6-5; CDR3aa: CASSYEGLETGELFF; CDR3nt: TGTGCCAGCAGTTACGAGGGGCTCGAGACCGGGGAGCTGTTTTTT
d_gene: .; j_gene: TRBJ2-5; abundance: .; len: 14; v_gene: TRBV20-1; CDR3aa: CSANRGRSQETQYF; CDR3nt: TGCAGTGCTAATCGGGGACGATCACAAGAGACCCAGTACTTC
d_gene: .; j_gene: TRBJ2-3; abundance: .; len: 14; v_gene: TRBV7-2; CDR3aa: CASSTFGGADTQYF; CDR3nt: TGTGCCAGCAGCACCTTCGGTGGGGCAGATACGCAGTATTTT
d_gene: .; j_gene: TRBJ2-3; abundance: few; len: 14; v_gene: TRBV18; CDR3aa: CASSRGQITDTQYF; CDR3nt: TGTGCCAGCTCACGGGGACAAATCACAGATACGCAGTATTTT
d_gene: .; j_gene: TRBJ1-5; abundance: few; len: 13; v_gene: TRBV7-9; CDR3aa: CASSNEGDQPQHF; CDR3nt: TGTGCCAGCAGCAACGAGGGGGATCAGCCCCAGCATTTT
d_gene: TRBD2; j_gene: TRBJ2-1; abundance: many; len: 21; v_gene: TRBV4-1; CDR3aa: CASSQALSASGLVGIYNEQFF; CDR3nt: TGCGCCAGCAGCCAAGCCCTGAGTGCTAGCGGGTTGGTCGGTATCTACAATGAGCAGTTCTTC
d_gene: TRBD2; j_gene: TRBJ2-3; abundance: .; len: 17; v_gene: TRBV4-2; CDR3aa: CASSQDGAGGGTDTQYF; CDR3nt: TGTGCCAGCAGCCAAGATGGGGCGGGAGGGGGCACAGATACGCAGTATTTT
d_gene: .; j_gene: TRBJ2-7; abundance: .; len: 14; v_gene: TRBV5-1; CDR3aa: CDSSLELETYEQYF; CDR3nt: TGCGACAGCAGCTTGGAGCTGGAAACCTACGAGCAGTACTTC
d_gene: .; j_gene: TRBJ2-1; abundance: few; len: 17; v_gene: TRBV14; CDR3aa: CASSQLSPLNSYNEQFF; CDR3nt: TGTGCCAGCAGCCAACTCTCACCCCTCAATTCCTACAATGAGCAGTTCTTC
d_gene: TRBD1; j_gene: TRBJ2-7; abundance: few; len: 15; v_gene: TRBV20-1; CDR3aa: CSASNPGQGAYEQYF; CDR3nt: TGCAGTGCTTCTAATCCGGGACAGGGGGCCTACGAGCAGTACTTC
d_gene: .; j_gene: TRBJ1-1; abundance: .; len: 16; v_gene: TRBV4-1; CDR3aa: CASSQYKGEGRTEAFF; CDR3nt: TGCGCCAGCAGCCAATATAAGGGTGAGGGGCGCACTGAAGCTTTCTTT
d_gene: .; j_gene: TRBJ2-1; abundance: few; len: 13; v_gene: TRBV4-3; CDR3aa: CASSQRDSRVAFF; CDR3nt: TGCGCCAGCAGCCAAAGGGACTCCCGAGTCGCGTTCTTC
d_gene: TRBD2; j_gene: TRBJ2-7; abundance: few; len: 15; v_gene: TRBV7-8; CDR3aa: CASSPRTSGPYEQYF; CDR3nt: TGTGCCAGCAGCCCCCGGACTAGCGGCCCCTACGAGCAGTACTTC
d_gene: .; j_gene: TRBJ2-4; abundance: .; len: 13; v_gene: TRBV28; CDR3aa: CASSKLRKNIQYF; CDR3nt: TGTGCCAGCAGCAAGTTAAGGAAAAACATTCAGTACTTC
d_gene: .; j_gene: TRBJ2-7; abundance: few; len: 12; v_gene: TRBV7-9; CDR3aa: CASSPAHEEQYF; CDR3nt: TGTGCCAGCAGCCCCGCCCATGAAGAGCAGTACTTC
d_gene: TRBD1; j_gene: TRBJ1-4; abundance: many; len: 14; v_gene: TRBV29-1; CDR3aa: CSVAGQGQREKLFF; CDR3nt: TGCAGCGTCGCTGGACAGGGTCAACGTGAAAAACTGTTTTTT
d_gene: TRBD2; j_gene: TRBJ2-3; abundance: many; len: 16; v_gene: TRBV9; CDR3aa: CASSVAAGGGSDTQYF; CDR3nt: TGTGCCAGCAGCGTAGCGGCGGGGGGTGGGTCCGATACGCAGTATTTT
d_gene: .; j_gene: TRBJ2-1; abundance: few; len: 14; v_gene: TRBV19; CDR3aa: CASSIARSHNEQFF; CDR3nt: TGTGCCAGTAGTATAGCTCGGAGTCACAATGAGCAGTTCTTC
d_gene: TRBD1; j_gene: TRBJ2-1; abundance: .; len: 14; v_gene: TRBV2; CDR3aa: CASGVTGGYNEQFF; CDR3nt: TGTGCCAGCGGGGTGACAGGGGGTTACAATGAGCAGTTCTTC
d_gene: .; j_gene: TRBJ2-1; abundance: .; len: 15; v_gene: TRBV10-2; CDR3aa: CASSEDRNSYNEQFF; CDR3nt: TGCGCCAGCAGTGAGGACAGGAATTCCTACAATGAGCAGTTCTTC
d_gene: .; j_gene: TRBJ1-1; abundance: few; len: 12; v_gene: TRBV3-1; CDR3aa: CASSQSGGAAFF; CDR3nt: TGTGCCAGCAGCCAATCCGGGGGGGCAGCTTTCTTT
d_gene: TRBD1; j_gene: TRBJ2-1; abundance: few; len: 13; v_gene: TRBV5-6; CDR3aa: CASRPGTVNEQFF; CDR3nt: TGTGCCAGCAGACCCGGGACAGTCAATGAGCAGTTCTTC
d_gene: .; j_gene: TRBJ2-1; abundance: .; len: 15; v_gene: TRBV9; CDR3aa: CASSVGRGLYNEQFF; CDR3nt: TGTGCCAGCAGCGTCGGGAGGGGGCTCTACAATGAGCAGTTCTTC
d_gene: .; j_gene: TRBJ2-7; abundance: few; len: 14; v_gene: TRBV20-1; CDR3aa: CSARGHLGSYEQYF; CDR3nt: TGCAGTGCTAGAGGACACCTGGGGTCCTACGAGCAGTACTTC
d_gene: .; j_gene: TRBJ1-2; abundance: .; len: 13; v_gene: TRBV12-3/TRBV12-4; CDR3aa: CASSSGQFYGYTF; CDR3nt: TGTGCCAGCAGTTCTGGACAGTTCTATGGCTACACCTTC
d_gene: .; j_gene: TRBJ2-7; abundance: few; len: 14; v_gene: TRBV6-1; CDR3aa: CASSPGAPPYEQYF; CDR3nt: TGTGCCAGCAGTCCGGGGGCCCCCCCCTACGAGCAGTACTTC
d_gene: TRBD1; j_gene: TRBJ2-6; abundance: .; len: 17; v_gene: TRBV5-1; CDR3aa: CASSRDSYFSGANVLTF; CDR3nt: TGCGCCAGCAGCCGGGACAGCTATTTCTCTGGGGCCAACGTCCTGACTTTC
d_gene: TRBD2; j_gene: TRBJ2-5; abundance: .; len: 17; v_gene: TRBV28; CDR3aa: CASSPWTSGGYQETQYF; CDR3nt: TGTGCCAGCAGTCCCTGGACTAGCGGGGGGTACCAAGAGACCCAGTACTTC
d_gene: .; j_gene: TRBJ1-2; abundance: .; len: 14; v_gene: TRBV12-3/TRBV12-4; CDR3aa: CASSQKQGGYGYTF; CDR3nt: TGTGCCAGCAGCCAAAAACAGGGCGGGTATGGCTACACCTTC
d_gene: .; j_gene: TRBJ2-7; abundance: .; len: 15; v_gene: TRBV4-2; CDR3aa: CASSIPGRGVDEQHF; CDR3nt: TGTGCCAGCAGTATCCCGGGACGAGGGGTGGACGAGCAGCACTTC
d_gene: TRBD2; j_gene: TRBJ2-5; abundance: .; len: 15; v_gene: TRBV12-3/TRBV12-4; CDR3aa: CASSSRLAGAETQYF; CDR3nt: TGTGCCAGCAGTTCCCGACTAGCGGGGGCGGAGACCCAGTACTTC
d_gene: .; j_gene: TRBJ2-3; abundance: .; len: 16; v_gene: TRBV5-5; CDR3aa: CASSWGPSPSTDTQYF; CDR3nt: TGTGCCAGCAGCTGGGGACCCAGCCCTAGCACAGATACGCAGTATTTT
d_gene: .; j_gene: TRBJ2-1; abundance: .; len: 16; v_gene: TRBV6-2/TRBV6-3; CDR3aa: CASSYSAGQEYNEQFF; CDR3nt: TGTGCCAGCAGTTACTCCGCGGGCCAGGAGTACAATGAGCAGTTCTTC
d_gene: TRBD1; j_gene: TRBJ1-2; abundance: many; len: 13; v_gene: TRBV2; CDR3aa: CASGRDRDAGYTF; CDR3nt: TGTGCCAGCGGCCGGGACAGGGATGCTGGCTACACCTTC
d_gene: .; j_gene: TRBJ2-6; abundance: .; len: 17; v_gene: TRBV15; CDR3aa: CATSGNRVADGANVLTF; CDR3nt: TGTGCCACCAGCGGGAACAGGGTAGCGGATGGGGCCAACGTCCTGACTTTC